This is a list of T cell receptor beta chains from one sample in a study of cytomegalovirus exposure and HLA in healthy donors. Generated by immunoSEQ multiplex PCR, the TCRdb table keeps only in-frame clones and is missing some. The sample consists of 100,000 to 120,000 clones, 88% of them appearing once. Sequenced sample: PBMCs. The receptors were gathered from a woman aged 30 to 39 in good health and CMV-seropositive. Both conserved end residues are trimmed from each CDR3. The order of the fields is V gene, CDR3 protein.

V: TRBV5-6; CDR3: ASSLAGQIYEQY
V: TRBV7-9; CDR3: ASSSTLKQGSTEAF
V: TRBV5-4; CDR3: ASSLPGGGGTGELF
V: TRBV4-1; CDR3: ASSQDSRETYGYT
V: TRBV7-2; CDR3: ASSPTGQGTGELF
V: TRBV7-2; CDR3: ASSFGGTDTQY
V: TRBV9; CDR3: ASSGGLNNEQF
V: TRBV5-4; CDR3: ASSPGQGSNYGYT
V: TRBV28; CDR3: ASIQRRGAGGNIQY
V: TRBV7-6; CDR3: ASSPRTGGAGTEAF
V: TRBV27; CDR3: ASSLSPGSTQY
V: TRBV7-3; CDR3: ASSLSGGTNNEQF
V: TRBV6-4; CDR3: ASSDSIGGDLNEQF
V: TRBV12-5; CDR3: ASGLAPRAYTGELF
V: TRBV5-1; CDR3: ASSYSGGGETQY
V: TRBV4-2; CDR3: ASSRGGLAGGQSTGELF
V: TRBV2; CDR3: ASKPKGLNEKLF
V: TRBV7-8; CDR3: ASSSLDKTYEQY
V: TRBV9; CDR3: ASSRGANEQF
V: TRBV4-1; CDR3: ASSQGGSSTDTQY
V: TRBV7-9; CDR3: ASSVSVAFGNTIY
V: TRBV5-4; CDR3: ASRSPGYNTEAF
V: TRBV18; CDR3: ASSPRLAGGTGELF
V: TRBV30; CDR3: AWSSGFTEAF
V: TRBV28; CDR3: ASSSGTSIDTQY
V: TRBV9; CDR3: ASSVGASGSILETQY
V: TRBV7-9; CDR3: ASDDSNNEQF
V: TRBV23-1; CDR3: ASSPSRELTEYYNSPLH
V: TRBV4-2; CDR3: ASSQELAGGPRNEQF
V: TRBV4-2; CDR3: ASSRLAGGKNEQF
V: TRBV11-1; CDR3: ASRPYRDGTQY
V: TRBV7-9; CDR3: ASSLVSETQY
V: TRBV2; CDR3: ASSGSENEKLF
V: TRBV28; CDR3: ASSVSGGREKLF
V: TRBV7-9; CDR3: ASSLLRGSNTGELF
V: TRBV13; CDR3: ASSPRGGTEAF
V: TRBV5-4; CDR3: ASSFSGTRNYGYT
V: TRBV2; CDR3: ASSEGAYEQY
V: TRBV19; CDR3: ASDRGPGGGYT
V: TRBV28; CDR3: ASVWAGGIGELF
V: TRBV7-8; CDR3: ASSLNRDYGYT
V: TRBV7-6; CDR3: ASSLRDRGESYEQY
V: TRBV5-1; CDR3: ASSLDGLAGAWYEQY
V: TRBV7-2; CDR3: ASSPLGGAGDTQY
V: TRBV14; CDR3: ASSPWTAAYEKLF